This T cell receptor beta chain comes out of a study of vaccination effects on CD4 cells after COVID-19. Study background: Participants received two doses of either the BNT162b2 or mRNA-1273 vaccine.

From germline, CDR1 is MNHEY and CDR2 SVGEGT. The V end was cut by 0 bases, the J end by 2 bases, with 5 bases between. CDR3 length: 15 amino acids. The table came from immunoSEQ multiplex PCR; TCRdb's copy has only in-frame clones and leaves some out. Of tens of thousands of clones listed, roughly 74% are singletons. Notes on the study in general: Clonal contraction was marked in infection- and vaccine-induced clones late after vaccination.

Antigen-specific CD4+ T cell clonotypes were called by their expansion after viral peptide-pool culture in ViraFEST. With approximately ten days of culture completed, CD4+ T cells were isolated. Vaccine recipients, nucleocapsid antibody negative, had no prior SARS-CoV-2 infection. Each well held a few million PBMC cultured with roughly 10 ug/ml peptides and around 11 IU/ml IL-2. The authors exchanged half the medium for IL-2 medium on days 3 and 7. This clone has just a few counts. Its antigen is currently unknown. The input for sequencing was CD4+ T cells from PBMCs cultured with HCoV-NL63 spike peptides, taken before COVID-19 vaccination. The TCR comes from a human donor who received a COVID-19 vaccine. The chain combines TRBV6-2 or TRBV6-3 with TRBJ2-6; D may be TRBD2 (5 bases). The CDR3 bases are TGTGCCAGCAGTTACTCACTAGCTGGGGCCAACGTCCTGACTTTC. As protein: CASSYSLAGANVLTF.